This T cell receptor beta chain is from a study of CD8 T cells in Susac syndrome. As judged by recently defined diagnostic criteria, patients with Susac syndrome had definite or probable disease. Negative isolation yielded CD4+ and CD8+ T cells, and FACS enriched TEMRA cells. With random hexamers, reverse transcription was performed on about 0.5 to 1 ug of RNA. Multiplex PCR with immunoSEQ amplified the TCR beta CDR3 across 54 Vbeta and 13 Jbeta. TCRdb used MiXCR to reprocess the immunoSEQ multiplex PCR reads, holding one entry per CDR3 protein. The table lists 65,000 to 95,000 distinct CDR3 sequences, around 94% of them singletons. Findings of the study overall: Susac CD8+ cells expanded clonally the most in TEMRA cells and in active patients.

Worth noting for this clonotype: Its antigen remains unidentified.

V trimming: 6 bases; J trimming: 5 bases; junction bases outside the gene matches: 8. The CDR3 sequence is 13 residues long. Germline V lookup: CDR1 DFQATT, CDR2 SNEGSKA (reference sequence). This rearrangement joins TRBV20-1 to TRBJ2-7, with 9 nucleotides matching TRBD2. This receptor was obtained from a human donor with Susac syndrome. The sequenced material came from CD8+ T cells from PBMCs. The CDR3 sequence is CSATGTSIHEQYF. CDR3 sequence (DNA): TGCAGTGCCACCGGGACTAGCATCCACGAGCAGTACTTC.